This T cell receptor (beta chain) stems from a study of blood T cell repertoires in COVID-19. About the study: Acute-phase and convalescent COVID-19 samples originated in the United States, Italy and Spain.

The count of this clone is one. Clones were sequenced by immunoSEQ multiplex PCR, and TCRdb holds only the in-frame ones, with some missing. Here the sample spans 150,000 to 200,000 clones, about four fifths being singletons. This CDR3 has 16 residues. V lost 5 bases and J 3 bases, leaving 16 bases between the germline ends. In germline, CDR1 is SEHNR, CDR2 FQNEAQ (reference sequence). The chain has TRBV7-9 and TRBJ1-4, with D unclear. This TCR came from a human donor with acute or convalescent COVID-19. The donor label of this sample is uncertain. Sequenced: peripheral blood. The DNA for the CDR3 is TGTGCCAGCAGCCACGGGGTCGGGCCGCCTAATGAAAAACTGTTTTTT. Translated, it gives CASSHGVGPPNEKLFF. Variable domain in full (rest from reference TRBV7-9 and TRBJ1-4): DTGVSQNPRHKITKRGQNVTFRCDPISEHNRLYWYRQTLGQGPEFLTYFQNEAQLEKSRLLSDRFSAERPKGSFSTLEIQRTEQGDSAMYLCASSHGVGPPNEKLFFGSGTQLSVL.